This T cell receptor (beta chain) comes out of a study of PD-L1 blockade in urothelial cancer. In the study overall: Starting in about 2014, patients were given atezolizumab (1,200 mg intravenously every 3 weeks). Researchers found blood samples held a median of roughly 140,000 T cells.

The length of the CDR3 is 14 residues. The germline CDR1 and CDR2 sequences are ENHRY and SYGVKD. V lost 10 bases and J 4 bases, leaving 18 bases between the germline ends. Time point described: peripheral blood 6 weeks after treatment start. Pretreatment and on-treatment samples were taken, numbering 1 to 8 per patient. Spiking each PCR with synthetic TCR analog templates was performed. The data were produced by immunoSEQ multiplex PCR, yet TCRdb's version contains in-frame clones alone and is incomplete. The data contain 45,000 to 55,000 clones, roughly 84% of them singletons. This TCR came from a man aged 50 to 60 with urothelial cancer. Sequenced material: PBMCs, taken around atezolizumab (anti-PD-L1) treatment. The chain has TRBV10-3 and TRBJ2-3; D perhaps matches TRBD2 (8 bases). The CDR3 DNA reads as TGTGCCAGCCGGGGGGGAGGGGGCCCAGATACGCAGTATTTT. Translated: CASRGGGGPDTQYF.